Each of the 18 T cell receptor beta chains below was sequenced from the same sample in a study of T-cell memory formation after mild COVID-19. Using its own MiXCR run on the 5' RACE reads, TCRdb lists one record per CDR3 protein. There are 300,000 to 400,000 distinct CDR3 sequences in the sample; around 13% occur only once, and over 20% lies in the top ten. The sequenced sample was PBMCs or a T cell subset sorted from them (not recorded which). The receptors come from a young man who had mild COVID-19 (a few samples of this study predate the infection). Cell type and time point are not known.

The chain links TRBV5-1 to TRBJ1-1, with TRBD1 as a possible D gene (5 bases). Germline V lookup: CDR1 SGHRS, CDR2 YFSETQ. The CDR3 spans 13 residues. V was shortened by 1 base and J by 8 bases, with 12 bases between the two germline ends. The CDR3 here is CASSLSGSPEAFF. CDR3 bases: TGCGCCAGCAGCTTGTCAGGGTCGCCCGAAGCTTTCTTT.

This clonotype was detected a few times. The rearrangement links TRBV18 to TRBJ2-3; 11 bases agree with TRBD2. V was clipped by 9 bases and J by 2 bases; unmatched bases: 7. The germline V gene has CDR1 KGHSH and CDR2 LQKENI. The CDR3 spans 15 residues. CDR3 nucleotides: TGTGCCAGTCGTACTAGCGGGGGTTCCACAGATACGCAGTATTTT. It is translated as CASRTSGGSTDTQYF. Full variable domain (missing parts from reference TRBV18 and TRBJ2-3): NAGVMQNPRHLVRRRGQEARLRCSPMKGHSHVYWYRQLPEEGLKFMVYLQKENIIDESGMPKERFSAEFPKEGPSILRIQQVVRGDSAAYFCASRTSGGSTDTQYFGPGTRLTVL.

The chain is built from TRBV5-1 and TRBJ1-5, with D unresolved. There are 15 residues in the CDR3. V was pared by 0 bases and J by 9 bases, with 16 bases between. The germline gives CDR1 SGHRS, CDR2 YFSETQ. The CDR3, as DNA: TGCGCCAGCAGCTTGGATTCGTACTTGGGATGGCCCCAGCATTTT. It encodes CASSLDSYLGWPQHF.

This clonotype appeared many times. The J gene is TRBJ1-6, the V gene TRBV6-5, with a tentative D call TRBD1 (6 bases). The CDR3 totals 15 residues. V lost 7 bases, J lost 7 bases, and 17 bases lay in between. The germline V gene encodes CDR1 MNHEY and CDR2 SVGAGI. DNA for the CDR3: TGTGCCAGCAACCATCGAGGGGGGAGGAATTCACCCCTCCACTTT. Translation gives CASNHRGGRNSPLHF.

The chain links TRBV23-1 to TRBJ2-5, with 8 bases lining up with TRBD1. TRBV23-1 is labeled an ORF, and its function is uncertain. The V gene end was trimmed by 5 bases and the J gene end by 2 bases; junction bases not matched to a gene: 7. The CDR3 extends over 15 amino acids. CDR3 sequence: CASSVGTGWQETQYF. The CDR3 DNA sequence: TGCGCCAGCAGTGTCGGGACAGGCTGGCAAGAGACCCAGTACTTC.

This clonotype came up a few times. J is TRBJ1-2 and V is TRBV4-2; D is unresolved. Germline V gives CDR1 LGHNA, CDR2 YNFKEQ. The length of the CDR3 is 14 residues. V was cut by 0 bases and J by 8 bases, with 13 bases left in between. The CDR3 loop reads CASSQDRAGRGYTF. The CDR3 DNA follows: TGTGCCAGCAGCCAAGATCGGGCCGGGAGAGGCTACACCTTC.

The CDR3 reads CASSQERQGNYGYTF. The CDR3 region has the DNA TGCGCCAGCAGCCAAGAGAGACAGGGAAACTATGGCTACACCTTC. The chain recombines TRBV4-3 with TRBJ1-2; 7 bases agree with TRBD1. From germline, CDR1 is LGHNA and CDR2 YSLEER. V gave up 0 bases and J gave up 2 bases; unmatched junction bases: 3. This CDR3 region has 15 residues.

In this sample, this clonotype turned up a few times. CDR3 in DNA: TGTGCCAGCAACCCGGACGGGGCGCGAGGTTACACCTTC. This encodes CASNPDGARGYTF. The chain uses TRBV6-2 or TRBV6-3 and TRBJ1-2, with a weak D call TRBD1 (5 bases). V was clipped by 7 bases and J by 11 bases, with 20 bases between them. Germline-derived CDR1 and CDR2 are MNHEY and SVGEGT. The CDR3 runs to 13 residues.

V and J are TRBV29-1 and TRBJ2-5; tentatively, D is TRBD2 (5 bases). V lost 7 bases, J lost 1 base, and 10 bases lay in between. The CDR3 length is 12 residues. Germline lookup yields CDR1 SQVTM and CDR2 ANQGSEA. The CDR3 region has the DNA TGCAGCGCCGGGGTTTCCCAAGAGACCCAGTACTTC. Protein product: CSAGVSQETQYF.

The chain employs TRBV5-1 and TRBJ1-1, with 7 positions matching TRBD1. CDR1 and CDR2 (germline): SGHRS, YFSETQ. V lost 1 base and J lost 1; bases outside the gene matches: 4. This CDR3 comprises 15 residues. The CDR3 DNA follows: TGCGCCAGCAGCTTGTCGGGACAGACGAACACTGAAGCTTTCTTT. Translating gives CASSLSGQTNTEAFF.

The chain carries TRBV14 and TRBJ2-6; no firm D call. Germline V gene lookup returns CDR1 SGHDN and CDR2 FVKESK. Trimming removed 1 base from V and 0 bases from J, with 16 bases in between. This CDR3 comprises 19 residues. The CDR3 coding sequence is TGTGCCAGCAGCCAAGTCCATGGCAGATCCTACTCTGGGGCCAACGTCCTGACTTTC. Protein: CASSQVHGRSYSGANVLTF.

The chain links TRBV6-6 to TRBJ1-1, with TRBD1 matching over 8 bases. The CDR3 length is 15 residues. The J segment lost 3 bases and the V segment lost 6 bases, leaving 9 bases of the junction unmatched. CDR1 is MNHNY, CDR2 SVGAGI, per germline (reference sequence). The CDR3 DNA follows: TGTGCCAGCAGGGGGCCAGGGGGCGTCGACACTGAAGCTTTCTTT. Amino acid sequence: CASRGPGGVDTEAFF.

This clonotype was counted only a few times. In DNA, the CDR3 is TGTGCCAGCAGTGAGTTGACGGTTCAAGAGACCCAGTACTTC. Translating gives CASSELTVQETQYF. The genes are TRBV2 and TRBJ2-5, with D uncertain. Trimming took off 3 bases at V and 2 bases at J, with 10 bases between the two ends. Per the germline V gene, CDR1 is SNHLY and CDR2 is FYNNEI. The CDR3 contains 14 residues.

This clonotype has more than one count but fewer than ten. A much larger clone sits a single nucleotide away, making a read error possible. V and J are TRBV20-1 and TRBJ2-4; D is unresolved. Trimming shortened V by 6 bases and J by 8 bases, and 20 bases separated the two germline ends. The germline CDR1 and CDR2 sequences are DFQATT and SNEGSKA (reference sequence). The CDR3 is 14 amino acids. The CDR3 loop is CSALSGSSTDIQYF. For the CDR3, the DNA is TGCAGTGCCCTATCGGGCAGTTCAACGGACATTCAGTACTTC.

The chain combines TRBV12-3 or TRBV12-4 with TRBJ1-2; 10 bases are a match to TRBD1. J was trimmed by 7 bases and V by 7 bases; bases with no gene match: 6. The CDR3 totals 13 residues. DNA of the CDR3: TGTGCCAGCAACGACAGGGGGCGAGCTGGCTACACCTTC. This gives the protein CASNDRGRAGYTF.

The table lists this clonotype with a few counts. The V and J genes are TRBV7-2 and TRBJ2-3; 10 nucleotides agree with TRBD2. The CDR3 spans 14 residues. The J segment lost 5 bases and the V segment lost 6 bases, leaving 5 bases of the junction unmatched. Germline assignment: CDR1 SGHTA and CDR2 FQGNSA. Here the CDR3 DNA reads TGTGCCAGCAGTCAGCGGGGGGGCGGAGATACGCAGTATTTT. Translated: CASSQRGGGDTQYF.

The chain has TRBV7-9 and TRBJ2-2, with 9 positions matching TRBD1. The trim removed 5 bases at V and 3 bases at J, leaving 10 bases unmatched. Looked up from germline, CDR1 is SEHNR and CDR2 is FQNEAQ (reference sequence). The CDR3 is made up of 17 amino acids. CDR3 sequence reads: CASSPLRGQGDTGELFF. CDR3 DNA sequence: TGTGCCAGCAGCCCCCTTCGGGGACAGGGAGACACCGGGGAGCTGTTTTTT.

This clonotype was counted a single time. The V gene is TRBV19, the J gene TRBJ1-4; possible D gene TRBD1, 5 bases. The CDR3 runs 13 residues. CDR1 and CDR2 (germline): LNHDA, SQIVND (reference sequence). The ends were cut back, 10 bases at V and 3 bases at J, with 12 bases in the middle. The CDR3 DNA is TGTGCCACCTCTGGGGGACCTAATGAAAAACTGTTTTTT. This sequence encodes CATSGGPNEKLFF.